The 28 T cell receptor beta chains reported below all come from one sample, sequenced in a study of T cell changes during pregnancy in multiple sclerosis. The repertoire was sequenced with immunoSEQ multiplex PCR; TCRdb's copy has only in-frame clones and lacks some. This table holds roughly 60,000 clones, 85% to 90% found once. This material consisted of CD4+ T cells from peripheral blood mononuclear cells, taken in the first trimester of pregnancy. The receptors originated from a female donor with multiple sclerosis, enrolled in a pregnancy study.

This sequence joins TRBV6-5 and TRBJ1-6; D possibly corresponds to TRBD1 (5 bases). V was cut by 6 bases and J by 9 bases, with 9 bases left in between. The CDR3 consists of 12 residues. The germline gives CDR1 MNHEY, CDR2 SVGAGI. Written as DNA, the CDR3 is TGTGCCAGCAGGAAGGGGTCTTCACCCCTCCACTTT. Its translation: CASRKGSSPLHF.

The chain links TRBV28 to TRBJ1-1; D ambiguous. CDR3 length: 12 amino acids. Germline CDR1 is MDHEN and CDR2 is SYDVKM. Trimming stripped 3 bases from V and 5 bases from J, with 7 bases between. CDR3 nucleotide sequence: TGTGCCAGCAGTTTGTTAGAAACTGAAGCTTTCTTT. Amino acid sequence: CASSLLETEAFF.

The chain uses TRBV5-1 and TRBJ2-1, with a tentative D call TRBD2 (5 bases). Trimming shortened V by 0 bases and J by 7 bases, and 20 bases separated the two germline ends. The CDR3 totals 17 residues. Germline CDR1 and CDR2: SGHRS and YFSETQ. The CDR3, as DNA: TGCGCCAGCAGCTTGGGAGTTCCGGGGAACAAGAGGAATGAGCAGTTCTTC. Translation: CASSLGVPGNKRNEQFF.

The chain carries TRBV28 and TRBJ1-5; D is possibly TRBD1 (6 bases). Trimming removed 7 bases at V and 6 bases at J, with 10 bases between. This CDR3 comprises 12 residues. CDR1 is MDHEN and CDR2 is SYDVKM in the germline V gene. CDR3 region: CASIRGGQPQHF. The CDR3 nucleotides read TGTGCCAGCATCAGGGGCGGTCAGCCCCAGCATTTT.

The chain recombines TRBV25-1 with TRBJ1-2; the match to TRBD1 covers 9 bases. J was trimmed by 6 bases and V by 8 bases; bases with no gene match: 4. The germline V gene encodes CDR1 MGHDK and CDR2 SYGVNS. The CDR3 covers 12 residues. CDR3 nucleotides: TGTGCCAGCGGGTGGACAGGGGATGGCTACACCTTC. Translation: CASGWTGDGYTF.

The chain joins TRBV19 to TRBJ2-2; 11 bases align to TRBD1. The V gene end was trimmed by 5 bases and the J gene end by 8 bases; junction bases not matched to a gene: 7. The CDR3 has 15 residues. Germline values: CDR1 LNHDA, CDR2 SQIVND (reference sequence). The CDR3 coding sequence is TGTGCCAGTAGTCAGGGACAGGGGGTTGCGGGGGAGCTGTTTTTT. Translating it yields CASSQGQGVAGELFF.

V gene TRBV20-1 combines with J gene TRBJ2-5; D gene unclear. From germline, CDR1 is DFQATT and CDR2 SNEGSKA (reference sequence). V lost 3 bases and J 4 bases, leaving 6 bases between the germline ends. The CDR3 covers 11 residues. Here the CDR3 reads CSASPGETQYF. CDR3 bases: TGCAGTGCTAGTCCGGGAGAGACCCAGTACTTC.

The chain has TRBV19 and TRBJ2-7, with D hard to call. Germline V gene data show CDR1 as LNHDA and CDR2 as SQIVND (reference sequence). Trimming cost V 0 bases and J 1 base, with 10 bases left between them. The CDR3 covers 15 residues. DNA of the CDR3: TGTGCCAGTAGTATAGACAGGCTTCAGTCCTACGAGCAGTACTTC. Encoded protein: CASSIDRLQSYEQYF.

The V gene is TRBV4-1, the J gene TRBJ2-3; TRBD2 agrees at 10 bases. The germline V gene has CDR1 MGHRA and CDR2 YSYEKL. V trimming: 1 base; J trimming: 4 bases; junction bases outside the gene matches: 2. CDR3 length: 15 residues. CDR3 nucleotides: TGCGCCAGCAGCCAAGGTAGCGGGGGGCCAGATACGCAGTATTTT. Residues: CASSQGSGGPDTQYF.

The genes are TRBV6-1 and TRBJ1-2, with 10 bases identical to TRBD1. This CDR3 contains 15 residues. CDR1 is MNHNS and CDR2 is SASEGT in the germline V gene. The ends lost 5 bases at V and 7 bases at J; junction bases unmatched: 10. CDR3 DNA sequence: TGTGCCAGCAGTTGGGGGGACAGGGGCGCGGGTGGCTACACCTTC. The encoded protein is CASSWGDRGAGGYTF.

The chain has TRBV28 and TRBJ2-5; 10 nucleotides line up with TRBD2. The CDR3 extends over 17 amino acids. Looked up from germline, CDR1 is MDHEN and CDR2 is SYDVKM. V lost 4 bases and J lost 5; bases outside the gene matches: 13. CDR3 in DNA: TGTGCCAGCAGTTCCACTAGCGGGAAAGGGCGCGGTGAGACCCAGTACTTC. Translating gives CASSSTSGKGRGETQYF.

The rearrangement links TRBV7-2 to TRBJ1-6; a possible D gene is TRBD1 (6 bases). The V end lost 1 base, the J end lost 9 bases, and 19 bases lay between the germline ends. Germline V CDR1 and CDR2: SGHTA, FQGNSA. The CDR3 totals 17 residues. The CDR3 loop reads CASSLDLPGLRGSPLHF. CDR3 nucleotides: TGTGCCAGCAGCTTAGACCTGCCCGGACTCAGGGGTTCACCCCTCCACTTT. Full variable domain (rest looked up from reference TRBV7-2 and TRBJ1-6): GAGVSQSPSNKVTEKGKDVELRCDPISGHTALYWYRQSLGQGLEFLIYFQGNSAPDKSGLPSDRFSAERTGGSVSTLTIQRTQQEDSAVYLCASSLDLPGLRGSPLHFGNGTRLTVT.

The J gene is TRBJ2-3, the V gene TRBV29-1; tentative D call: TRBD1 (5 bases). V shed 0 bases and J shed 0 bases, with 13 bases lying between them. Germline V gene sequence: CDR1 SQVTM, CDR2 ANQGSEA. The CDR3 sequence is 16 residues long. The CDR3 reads CSVEDRVTHSTDTQYF. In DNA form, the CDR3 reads TGCAGCGTTGAAGACAGGGTTACTCATAGCACAGATACGCAGTATTTT.

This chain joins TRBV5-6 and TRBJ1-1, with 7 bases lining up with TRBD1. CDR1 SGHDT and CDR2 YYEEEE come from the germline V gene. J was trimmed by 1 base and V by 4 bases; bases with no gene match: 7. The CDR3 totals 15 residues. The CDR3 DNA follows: TGTGCCAGCAGCGGGGCGAGACAGGGGAACACTGAAGCTTTCTTT. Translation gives CASSGARQGNTEAFF.

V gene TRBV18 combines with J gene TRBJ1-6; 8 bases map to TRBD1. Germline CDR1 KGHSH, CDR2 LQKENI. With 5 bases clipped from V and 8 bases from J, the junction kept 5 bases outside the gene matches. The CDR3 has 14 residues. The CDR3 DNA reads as TGTGCCAGCTCAGCCCAGGGGGCAGATTCACCCCTCCACTTT. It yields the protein CASSAQGADSPLHF. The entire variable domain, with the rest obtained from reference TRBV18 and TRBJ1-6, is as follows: NAGVMQNPRHLVRRRGQEARLRCSPMKGHSHVYWYRQLPEEGLKFMVYLQKENIIDESGMPKERFSAEFPKEGPSILRIQQVVRGDSAAYFCASSAQGADSPLHFGNGTRLTVT.

In DNA form, the CDR3 reads TGTGCCAGCAGCTTCTCGGGACTTCCTAACACCTCCTACGAGCAGTACTTC. Translation: CASSFSGLPNTSYEQYF. This chain joins TRBV7-6 and TRBJ2-7; maybe TRBD2 (6 bases). Germline V gene data show CDR1 as SGHVS and CDR2 as FNYEAQ. This CDR3 is 17 amino acids long. V lost 3 bases and J lost 0, with 18 bases in between. Using reference TRBV7-6 and TRBJ2-7 for the parts outside the CDR3, the full variable domain is GAGVSQSPRYKVTKRGQDVALRCDPISGHVSLYWYRQALGQGPEFLTYFNYEAQQDKSGLPNDRFSAERPEGSISTLTIQRTEQRDSAMYRCASSFSGLPNTSYEQYFGPGTRLTVT.

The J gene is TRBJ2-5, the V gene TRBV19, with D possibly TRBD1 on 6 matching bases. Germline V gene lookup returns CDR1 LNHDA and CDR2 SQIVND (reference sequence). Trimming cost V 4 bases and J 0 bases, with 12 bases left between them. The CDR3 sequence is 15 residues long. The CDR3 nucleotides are TGTGCCAGTAGTACCGGGACATCGTACCAAGAGACCCAGTACTTC. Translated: CASSTGTSYQETQYF. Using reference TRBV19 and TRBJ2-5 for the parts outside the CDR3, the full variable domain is DGGITQSPKYLFRKEGQNVTLSCEQNLNHDAMYWYRQDPGQGLRLIYYSQIVNDFQKGDIAEGYSVSREKKESFPLTVTSAQKNPTAFYLCASSTGTSYQETQYFGPGTRLLVL.

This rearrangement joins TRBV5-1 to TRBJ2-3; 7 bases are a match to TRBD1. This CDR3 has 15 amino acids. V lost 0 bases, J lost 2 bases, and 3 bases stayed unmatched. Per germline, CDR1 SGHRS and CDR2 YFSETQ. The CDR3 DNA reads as TGCGCCAGCAGCTTGGCGACAGGGCTCACAGATACGCAGTATTTT. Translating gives CASSLATGLTDTQYF.

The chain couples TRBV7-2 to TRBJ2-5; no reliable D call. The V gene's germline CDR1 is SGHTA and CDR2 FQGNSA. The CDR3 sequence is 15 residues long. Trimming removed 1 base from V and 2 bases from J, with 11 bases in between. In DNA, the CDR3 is TGTGCCAGCAGCTTAGTATCTCTACTTCAAGAGACCCAGTACTTC. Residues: CASSLVSLLQETQYF.

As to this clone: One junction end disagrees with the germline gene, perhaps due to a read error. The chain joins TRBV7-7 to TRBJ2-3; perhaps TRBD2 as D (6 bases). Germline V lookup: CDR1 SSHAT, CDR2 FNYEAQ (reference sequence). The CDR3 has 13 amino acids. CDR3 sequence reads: CASSLGTLDTQYF. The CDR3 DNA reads TGTGCTAGCAGCTTAGGGACTTTAGATACGCAGTATTTT.

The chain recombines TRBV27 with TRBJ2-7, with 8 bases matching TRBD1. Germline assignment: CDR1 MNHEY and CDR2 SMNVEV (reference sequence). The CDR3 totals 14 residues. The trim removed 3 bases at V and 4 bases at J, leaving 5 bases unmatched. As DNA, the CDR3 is TGTGCCAGCAGTTTTTTGGGACAGGCATACGAGCAGTACTTC. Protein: CASSFLGQAYEQYF.

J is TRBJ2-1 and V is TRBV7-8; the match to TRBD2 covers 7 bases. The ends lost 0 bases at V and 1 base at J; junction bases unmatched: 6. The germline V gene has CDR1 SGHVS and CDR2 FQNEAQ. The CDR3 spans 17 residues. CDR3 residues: CASSLAQWDYSYNEQFF. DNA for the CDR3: TGTGCCAGCAGCTTAGCGCAGTGGGACTATTCCTACAATGAGCAGTTCTTC.

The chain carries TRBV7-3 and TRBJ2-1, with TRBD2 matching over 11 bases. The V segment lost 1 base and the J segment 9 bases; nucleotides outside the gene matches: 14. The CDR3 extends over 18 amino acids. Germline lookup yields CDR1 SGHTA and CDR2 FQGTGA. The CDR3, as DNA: TGTGCCAGCAGCTTAATGCCCACTAGCGGGAGAAAGGGGGGTGAGCAGTTCTTC. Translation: CASSLMPTSGRKGGEQFF.

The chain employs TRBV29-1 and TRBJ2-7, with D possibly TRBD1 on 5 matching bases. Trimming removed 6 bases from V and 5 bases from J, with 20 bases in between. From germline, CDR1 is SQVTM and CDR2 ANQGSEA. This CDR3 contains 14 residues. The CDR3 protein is CSVTRTTSGNEQYF. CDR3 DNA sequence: TGCAGCGTCACGCGAACGACGTCAGGGAACGAGCAGTACTTC.

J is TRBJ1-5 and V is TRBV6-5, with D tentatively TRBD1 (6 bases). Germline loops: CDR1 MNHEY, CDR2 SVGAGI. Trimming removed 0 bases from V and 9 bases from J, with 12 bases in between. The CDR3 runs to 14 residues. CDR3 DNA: TGTGCCAGCAGTTACTCGGGGGCCCAGGGGCCCCAGCATTTT. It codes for CASSYSGAQGPQHF.

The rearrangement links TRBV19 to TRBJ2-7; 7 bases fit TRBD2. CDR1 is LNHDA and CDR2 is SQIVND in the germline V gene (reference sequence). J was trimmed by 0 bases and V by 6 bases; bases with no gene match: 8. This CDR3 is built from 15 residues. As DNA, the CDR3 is TGTGCCAGTAGCCGAGTGGGCGGGAGCTCCTACGAGCAGTACTTC. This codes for CASSRVGGSSYEQYF.

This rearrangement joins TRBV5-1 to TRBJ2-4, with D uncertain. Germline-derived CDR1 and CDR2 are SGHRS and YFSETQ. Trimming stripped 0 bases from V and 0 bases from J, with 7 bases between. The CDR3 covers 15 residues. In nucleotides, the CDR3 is TGCGCCAGCAGCTTGGGCGGTATAGCCAAAAACATTCAGTACTTC. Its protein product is CASSLGGIAKNIQYF.

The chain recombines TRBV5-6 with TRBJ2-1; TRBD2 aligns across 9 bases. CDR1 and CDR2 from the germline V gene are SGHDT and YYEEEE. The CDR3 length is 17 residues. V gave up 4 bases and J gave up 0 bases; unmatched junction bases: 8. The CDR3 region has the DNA TGTGCCAGCAGCACAGGAGCGGGGGGCCGCTCCTACAATGAGCAGTTCTTC. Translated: CASSTGAGGRSYNEQFF.